The entry that follows covers one TCR beta chain sequence. Methods used by the authors: How many nucleated cells were present was estimated from reference gene primer amplification. The data were produced by immunoSEQ multiplex PCR, yet TCRdb's version contains in-frame clones alone and is incomplete. The V and J calls and the clone size are those of that table, but D and trimming were determined from the DNA. The sample records 100,000 or so clones, 85% being singletons. The source of the sample is a study of blood T cell repertoires in COVID-19. Study-level information: Whether acute or convalescent, the COVID-19 samples came from the United States, Italy and Spain.

Germline V gene data show CDR1 as MGHDK and CDR2 as SYGVNS. V gave up 5 bases and J gave up 0 bases; unmatched junction bases: 7. There are 16 residues in the CDR3. The clonotype originates from a human donor in a cohort sampled during active COVID-19. J is TRBJ2-7 and V is TRBV25-1; 10 positions match TRBD1. The sample was peripheral blood. The CDR3 nucleotides are TGTGCCAGCAGTCCACCGGGACAGGGGAGCTCCTACGAGCAGTACTTC. It encodes CASSPPGQGSSYEQYF.